Following are 23 T cell receptor beta chains from one sample sequenced in a study of control samples from healthy donors and cancer patients. Only in-frame clones appear in the TCRdb table, and some are missing; sequencing was by immunoSEQ multiplex PCR. The sample consists of some 94,000 clones, about 88% of them appearing once. Sequencing was carried out using blood. These receptors were taken from a woman aged 50 to 60 in good health.

V is TRBV20-1 and J is TRBJ2-3, with 7 bases aligning to TRBD1. V trimming: 3 bases; J trimming: 2 bases; junction bases outside the gene matches: 8. Germline CDR1 reads DFQATT; CDR2 reads SNEGSKA (reference sequence). The CDR3 loop spans 15 amino acids. The CDR3 protein is CSASTGTENTDTQYF. The CDR3 DNA reads as TGCAGTGCTAGTACGGGGACAGAGAACACAGATACGCAGTATTTT.

This clone came up a few times. The CDR3 nucleotides read TGTGCCAGCAGACAGCCGCAGGTAGCTAACTATGGCTACACCTTC. Translating it yields CASRQPQVANYGYTF. This sequence joins TRBV7-2 and TRBJ1-2; no definite D call. CDR3 size: 15 residues. V was shortened by 6 bases and J by 0 bases, with 14 bases between the two germline ends. CDR1 is SGHTA and CDR2 is FQGNSA in the germline V gene.

The chain has TRBV19 and TRBJ1-1; D call uncertain. V lost 3 bases and J lost 4, with 15 bases in between. The CDR3 contains 15 residues. Germline CDR1 reads LNHDA; CDR2 reads SQIVND (reference sequence). The DNA for the CDR3 is TGTGCCAGTAGTATTGCAGACGGTAGGGCCACTGAAGCTTTCTTT. As protein: CASSIADGRATEAFF.

This chain connects TRBV19 to TRBJ1-3; 7 bases align to TRBD1. CDR1 and CDR2 (germline): LNHDA, SQIVND (reference sequence). Trimming removed 3 bases from V and 0 bases from J; junction bases left unmatched: 2. This CDR3 is 15 amino acids long. CDR3 residues: CASSIDRDSGNTIYF. Written as DNA, the CDR3 is TGTGCCAGTAGTATCGACAGGGACTCTGGAAACACCATATATTTT.

This rearrangement joins TRBV11-3 to TRBJ1-1; D gene uncertain. The CDR3 covers 12 residues. Germline V gene lookup returns CDR1 SGHNT and CDR2 YENEEA. Deletions cut 5 bases from V and 2 bases from J, with 6 bases between. Here the CDR3 DNA reads TGTGCCAGCAGCCGGGAAAACACTGAAGCTTTCTTT. It specifies CASSRENTEAFF.

The chain recombines TRBV28 with TRBJ1-2, with 12 bases identical to TRBD1. Per the germline V gene, CDR1 is MDHEN and CDR2 is SYDVKM. The CDR3 loop spans 17 amino acids. J gave up 0 bases and V 6 bases, and 8 bases lay outside the gene matches. CDR3 loop: CASSQPGTGGSNYGYTF. CDR3 coding DNA: TGTGCCAGCAGCCAACCAGGGACAGGGGGCTCTAACTATGGCTACACCTTC.

This rearrangement joins TRBV9 to TRBJ2-3; possible D gene TRBD1, 5 bases. Deletions cut 0 bases from V and 0 bases from J, with 14 bases between. Germline V gene sequence: CDR1 SGDLS, CDR2 YYNGEE. There are 17 residues in the CDR3. CDR3 sequence (DNA): TGTGCCAGCAGCGTAGCTACAGGTGGATATAGCACAGATACGCAGTATTTT. Protein: CASSVATGGYSTDTQYF.

The rearrangement uses TRBV6-2 or TRBV6-3 and TRBJ2-6; D is undetermined. This CDR3 is 19 amino acids long. V lost 2 bases, J lost 0 bases, and 17 bases lay in between. CDR1 is MNHEY, CDR2 SVGEGT, per germline. CDR3 loop: CASSYPHPPGSSGANVLTF. DNA for the CDR3: TGTGCCAGCAGTTACCCGCACCCCCCGGGCAGCTCTGGGGCCAACGTCCTGACTTTC.

The rearrangement uses TRBV10-3 and TRBJ1-1; D call uncertain. Trimming cost V 6 bases and J 0 bases, with 11 bases left between them. CDR1 and CDR2 (germline): ENHRY, SYGVKD. CDR3 length: 14 residues. CDR3 bases: TGTGCCATCAGCCCCTCGGCGGTGAACACTGAAGCTTTCTTT. Translating gives CAISPSAVNTEAFF.

V usage is TRBV21-1 and J usage is TRBJ1-4; the table names TRBD1, a call not compared with the DNA. TRBV21-1 constitutes a pseudogene. The CDR3 has 16 amino acids. CDR3 region: CASSWGADRDNEKLFF. As DNA, the CDR3 is TGTGCCAGCTCGTGGGGGGCGGACAGGGATAATGAAAAACTGTTTTTT.

The V call is TRBV2, the J call TRBJ1-2; D perhaps matches TRBD1 (5 bases). Germline loops: CDR1 SNHLY, CDR2 FYNNEI. Trimming removed 6 bases from V and 0 bases from J, with 14 bases in between. The CDR3 runs to 15 residues. In nucleotides, the CDR3 is TGTGCCAGCAGCCCTACCGGGGCCACTAACTATGGCTACACCTTC. Protein sequence: CASSPTGATNYGYTF.

V gene TRBV11-2 combines with J gene TRBJ2-3; 7 nucleotides line up with TRBD2. Germline V gene sequence: CDR1 SGHAT, CDR2 FQNNGV. V shed 3 bases, J shed 0 bases, and the junction held 6 bases outside the gene matches. CDR3 length: 16 amino acids. CDR3: CASSFEGGGSTDTQYF. In nucleotides, the CDR3 is TGTGCCAGCAGCTTCGAGGGCGGGGGTAGCACAGATACGCAGTATTTT.

The chain couples TRBV20-1 to TRBJ2-5; 7 nucleotides agree with TRBD2. The CDR3 is made up of 14 amino acids. Germline assignment: CDR1 DFQATT and CDR2 SNEGSKA (reference sequence). Trimming at V came to 3 bases and at J to 4 bases, leaving 8 bases not matched to a gene. The CDR3: CSASAGDVVETQYF. The DNA for the CDR3 is TGCAGTGCTAGTGCGGGAGACGTAGTAGAGACCCAGTACTTC.

The rearrangement uses TRBV5-1 and TRBJ2-1, with D unclear. This CDR3 is built from 13 residues. Trimming stripped 2 bases from V and 7 bases from J, with 10 bases between. Germline V CDR1 and CDR2: SGHRS, YFSETQ. CDR3 loop: CASSLPSGNEQFF. In DNA form, the CDR3 reads TGCGCCAGCAGCTTACCCAGTGGGAATGAGCAGTTCTTC.

The chain recombines TRBV4-3 with TRBJ1-1, with D hard to call. The length of the CDR3 is 14 residues. Germline-derived CDR1 and CDR2 are LGHNA and YSLEER. Trimming pared 0 bases from V and 4 bases from J, leaving 9 bases between. This chain's CDR3 is CASSQDDQTTEAFF. CDR3 nucleotides: TGCGCCAGCAGCCAAGATGACCAAACCACTGAAGCTTTCTTT.

This clone has a handful of counts. The V and J genes are TRBV6-5 and TRBJ2-1; perhaps D is TRBD1 or TRBD2 (5 bases each). Germline V gene lookup returns CDR1 MNHEY and CDR2 SVGAGI. Trimming took off 0 bases at V and 7 bases at J, with 13 bases between the two ends. The CDR3 loop spans 15 amino acids. CDR3 DNA sequence: TGTGCCAGCAGTTACTCCGGGGCCCTCTTAAATGAGCAGTTCTTC. Its protein is CASSYSGALLNEQFF.

The genes are TRBV6-2 or TRBV6-3 and TRBJ1-1; 7 bases align to TRBD1. This CDR3 contains 13 residues. CDR1 and CDR2 (germline): MNHEY, SVGEGT. Unmatched junction bases numbered 1, after V lost 6 bases and J lost 0 bases. Here the CDR3 reads CASSDRVNTEAFF. For the CDR3, the DNA is TGTGCCAGCAGCGACAGGGTGAACACTGAAGCTTTCTTT.

In its sample, this clone was seen a few times. The V and J genes are TRBV6-2 or TRBV6-3 and TRBJ1-1, with a weak D call TRBD1 (6 bases). Per germline, CDR1 MNHEY and CDR2 SVGEGT. Trimming left V 2 bases short and J 2 bases short, with 12 bases between. This CDR3 has 15 amino acids. DNA for the CDR3: TGTGCCAGCAGTTACGGCTACAGGGACAACACTGAAGCTTTCTTT. Encoded protein: CASSYGYRDNTEAFF.

The chain uses TRBV28 and TRBJ1-4; D not resolved. This CDR3 has 14 residues. Germline values: CDR1 MDHEN, CDR2 SYDVKM. Trimming shortened V by 1 base and J by 2 bases, and 5 bases separated the two germline ends. The DNA of the CDR3 is TGTGCCAGCAGTTTATTGGGCACTAATGAAAAACTGTTTTTT. Its translation: CASSLLGTNEKLFF.

This chain uses TRBV7-2 with TRBJ2-3; 8 bases map to TRBD1. Germline-derived CDR1 and CDR2 are SGHTA and FQGNSA. CDR3 length: 14 residues. V lost 6 bases, J lost 4 bases, and 6 bases stayed unmatched. This CDR3 is CASRTDRASDTQYF. CDR3 sequence (DNA): TGTGCCAGCAGAACGGACAGGGCTTCAGATACGCAGTATTTT.

V is TRBV7-8 and J is TRBJ2-5, with TRBD2 matching over 7 bases. CDR1 and CDR2 (germline): SGHVS, FQNEAQ. The CDR3 is made up of 14 amino acids. With V trimmed by 5 bases and J by 1 base, 4 bases remained unmatched. The CDR3 DNA reads as TGTGCCAGCAGCGTCTCGGGGGGCCAAGAGACCCAGTACTTC. This encodes CASSVSGGQETQYF.

The chain is built from TRBV6-2 or TRBV6-3 and TRBJ2-2, with a tentative D call TRBD2 (6 bases). The germline V gene encodes CDR1 MNHEY and CDR2 SVGEGT. With 2 bases removed from V and 6 bases from J, the gap between germline ends came to 13 bases. The CDR3 extends over 15 amino acids. This CDR3 reads CASSYALGGAGELFF. The CDR3 bases are TGTGCCAGCAGTTACGCCCTAGGCGGGGCCGGGGAGCTGTTTTTT.

The rearrangement links TRBV19 to TRBJ2-3, with 11 nucleotides matching TRBD2. Germline CDR1 reads LNHDA; CDR2 reads SQIVND (reference sequence). The CDR3 contains 15 residues. V lost 10 bases to trimming and J lost 0 bases; unmatched junction nucleotides: 6. The CDR3 protein is CATNSGGASTDTQYF. The CDR3 nucleotides read TGTGCCACCAATAGCGGGGGGGCCAGCACAGATACGCAGTATTTT.